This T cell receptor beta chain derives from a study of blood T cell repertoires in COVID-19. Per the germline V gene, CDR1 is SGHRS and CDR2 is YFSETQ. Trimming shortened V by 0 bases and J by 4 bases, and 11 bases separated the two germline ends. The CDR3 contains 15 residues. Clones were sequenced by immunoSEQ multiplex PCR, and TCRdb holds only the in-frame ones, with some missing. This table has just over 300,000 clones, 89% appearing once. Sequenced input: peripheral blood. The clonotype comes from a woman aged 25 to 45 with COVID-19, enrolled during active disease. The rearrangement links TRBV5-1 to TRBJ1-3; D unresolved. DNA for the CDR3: TGCGCCAGCAGCTTGGACGGCGTGGGCGGAAACACCATATATTTT. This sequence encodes CASSLDGVGGNTIYF.